This T cell receptor (beta chain) was sequenced for a study of shared clonotypes between healthy human individuals. The V and J ends lost 1 base and 5 bases respectively, with 7 bases between them. The CDR3 covers 13 residues. Per the germline V gene, CDR1 is KGHSH and CDR2 is LQKENI. As concerns this clone: Additional DNA sequences in this sample encode the identical CDR3.

In the original analysis: For the immunoSEQ data, sequences were junction-only without quality scores, so filtering differed. TCRdb's copy holds only in-frame clones and misses some; the assay was immunoSEQ multiplex PCR. V and J calls and clone size come straight from that table; D and trimming were deduced from the DNA. Of under 1,900,000 clones listed, just under 99% were seen once; the top ten hold 0.36%. Sequencing was done on a sample of naive CD4+ T cells sorted from blood. Noted subset: CD45RA+ positively selected. The V gene is TRBV18, the J gene TRBJ2-3; D is uncertain. The receptor comes from a man aged 30-40 years in good health. CDR3 DNA sequence: TGTGCCAGCTCACCACTTGGGGAAGATACGCAGTATTTT. Encoded protein: CASSPLGEDTQYF.